These 2 T cell receptor beta chains were sequenced from one sample in a study of cytotoxic CD8 clonotypes in ibrutinib-treated CLL. TCRdb's copy holds only in-frame clones and misses some; the assay was immunoSEQ multiplex PCR. Found here are about 74,000 clones, around 84% of them singletons; the top ten hold around 7.7%. The material sequenced was PBMCs, taken at disease progression, from a patient treated with ibrutinib. The origin of the receptors is a human donor with chronic lymphocytic leukemia.

V is TRBV4-1 and J is TRBJ1-5, with a weak D call TRBD1 (5 bases). The CDR3 length is 18 residues. V was shortened by 0 bases and J by 4 bases, with 19 bases between the two germline ends. Germline values: CDR1 MGHRA, CDR2 YSYEKL. Here the CDR3 DNA reads TGCGCCAGCAGCCAAGATAGATTGGGACTGCTGGGGAATCAGCCCCAGCATTTT. Its protein product is CASSQDRLGLLGNQPQHF.

The chain is built from TRBV7-6 and TRBJ2-1, with 8 bases that match TRBD2. V trimming: 1 base; J trimming: 4 bases; junction bases outside the gene matches: 3. The CDR3 covers 15 residues. CDR1 is SGHVS and CDR2 is FNYEAQ in the germline V gene. As DNA, the CDR3 is TGTGCCAGCAGCTTAGATCTAGCGGGTTACAATGAGCAGTTCTTC. Protein sequence: CASSLDLAGYNEQFF. Full variable domain (remainder filled in from reference TRBV7-6 and TRBJ2-1): GAGVSQSPRYKVTKRGQDVALRCDPISGHVSLYWYRQALGQGPEFLTYFNYEAQQDKSGLPNDRFSAERPEGSISTLTIQRTEQRDSAMYRCASSLDLAGYNEQFFGPGTRLTVL.